The 32 T cell receptor beta chains below come from one sample, sequenced in a study of OX40 agonist ivuxolimab in advanced cancers. The repertoire was sequenced with immunoSEQ multiplex PCR; TCRdb's copy has only in-frame clones and lacks some. Of 60,000 or so clones in the sample, roughly 86% were seen once. This specimen consisted of CD4+ or CD8+ T cells sorted from blood, obtained in a trial of the OX40 agonist ivuxolimab. All receptors come from an adult with an advanced solid tumor such as melanoma, head and neck, liver or kidney cancer.

The chain employs TRBV2 and TRBJ1-1; D call uncertain. V lost 3 bases and J 0 bases, leaving 5 bases between the germline ends. From germline, CDR1 is SNHLY and CDR2 FYNNEI. The CDR3 is 13 residues long. CDR3 protein: CASSEIMNTEAFF. Here the CDR3 DNA reads TGTGCCAGCAGTGAGATTATGAACACTGAAGCTTTCTTT.

V gene TRBV4-1 combines with J gene TRBJ1-4; D is undetermined. The germline V gene has CDR1 MGHRA and CDR2 YSYEKL. Trimming took off 0 bases at V and 2 bases at J, with 7 bases between the two ends. This CDR3 is built from 15 residues. CDR3 protein: CASSQERGTNEKLFF. CDR3 in DNA: TGCGCCAGCAGCCAAGAACGAGGGACTAATGAAAAACTGTTTTTT.

This chain links TRBV7-6 with TRBJ2-2; D not resolved. V lost 8 bases and J lost 1, with 14 bases in between. The CDR3 runs to 15 residues. Germline V gene data show CDR1 as SGHVS and CDR2 as FNYEAQ. In nucleotides, the CDR3 is TGTGCCAGCGGTGAGAGGCAGAAGAACACCGGGGAGCTGTTTTTT. Translating gives CASGERQKNTGELFF.

The chain has TRBV27 and TRBJ2-2, with D possibly being TRBD1 or TRBD2 (5 bases each). The ends were cut back, 4 bases at V and 8 bases at J, with 17 bases in the middle. The CDR3 consists of 15 residues. Germline-derived CDR1 and CDR2 are MNHEY and SMNVEV (reference sequence). The CDR3 sequence: CASSSRDGYEGELFF. The CDR3 DNA reads as TGTGCCAGCAGTTCCCGGGACGGATACGAGGGGGAGCTGTTTTTT.

This clone was counted a few times. CDR3 sequence: CASSPYRLGEQFF. The CDR3 DNA follows: TGTGCCAGCAGCCCCTACAGACTAGGTGAGCAGTTCTTC. V usage is TRBV14 and J usage is TRBJ2-1, with D possibly TRBD2 on 6 matching bases. The CDR3 length is 13 residues. Germline CDR1 SGHDN, CDR2 FVKESK. V lost 4 bases and J lost 9, with 13 bases in between.

The chain uses TRBV7-6 and TRBJ1-2, with D hard to call. V gave up 6 bases and J gave up 4 bases, with 21 bases separating them. The CDR3 is 16 amino acids. In germline, CDR1 is SGHVS, CDR2 FNYEAQ. In DNA, the CDR3 is TGTGCCAGCAGTCTTCAATACGGGGATCTAGGCTATGGCTACACCTTC. This codes for CASSLQYGDLGYGYTF.

The rearrangement links TRBV9 to TRBJ1-6, with 10 bases fitting TRBD1. Germline CDR1 is SGDLS and CDR2 is YYNGEE. CDR3 length: 14 amino acids. Losses at the gene ends were 4 bases for V and 9 bases for J; bases not matched to a gene: 4. The CDR3 loop reads CASSLGTGASPLHF. The DNA of the CDR3 is TGTGCCAGCAGCCTCGGGACAGGGGCTTCACCCCTCCACTTT.

J is TRBJ2-7 and V is TRBV6-1; perhaps TRBD1 as D (6 bases). The CDR3 totals 12 residues. Trimming removed 3 bases at V and 4 bases at J, with 7 bases between. Germline V CDR1 and CDR2: MNHNS, SASEGT. This CDR3 is CASSETGYEQYF. CDR3 nucleotide sequence: TGTGCCAGCAGTGAGACAGGTTACGAGCAGTACTTC.

The rearrangement links TRBV29-1 to TRBJ1-1, with D maybe TRBD1 (6 bases). This CDR3 region has 13 residues. Deletions cut 6 bases from V and 3 bases from J, with 14 bases between. In germline, CDR1 is SQVTM, CDR2 ANQGSEA. The CDR3 DNA reads TGCAGCGTCTCACAGGGATCGGACACTGAAGCTTTCTTT. It specifies CSVSQGSDTEAFF.

This chain joins TRBV5-6 and TRBJ2-7; D call uncertain. Germline V lookup: CDR1 SGHDT, CDR2 YYEEEE. V lost 3 bases and J lost 3, with 13 bases in between. The CDR3 totals 14 residues. The CDR3 DNA follows: TGTGCCAGCAGCTCGACGGACGGAAGCTACGAGCAGTACTTC. It encodes CASSSTDGSYEQYF.

The rearrangement joins TRBV25-1 to TRBJ2-7; D remains ambiguous. Germline lookup yields CDR1 MGHDK and CDR2 SYGVNS. Between the trimmed V and J ends, which lost 6 bases and 2 bases, there was a span of 11 bases. The CDR3 length is 13 residues. CDR3 coding DNA: TGTGCCAGCAGCCCGATGGGGACCTACGAGCAGTACTTC. It yields the protein CASSPMGTYEQYF.

The gene calls are TRBV5-1 and TRBJ2-7, with 7 bases fitting TRBD1. CDR1 is SGHRS and CDR2 is YFSETQ in the germline V gene. Trimming removed 0 bases from V and 3 bases from J; junction bases left unmatched: 3. The length of the CDR3 is 14 residues. Here the CDR3 DNA reads TGCGCCAGCAGCTTGGGACAGGGTGGCTACGAGCAGTACTTC. Encoded protein: CASSLGQGGYEQYF.

The rearrangement joins TRBV5-1 to TRBJ2-3, with 8 bases aligning to TRBD1. Trimming at V came to 4 bases and at J to 1 base, leaving 5 bases not matched to a gene. CDR1 and CDR2 from the germline V gene are SGHRS and YFSETQ. The CDR3 consists of 15 residues. DNA for the CDR3: TGCGCCAGCAGCAACCCGGGACAGGGCACAGATACGCAGTATTTT. This codes for CASSNPGQGTDTQYF.

The gene calls are TRBV19 and TRBJ1-5, with D unclear. The ends were cut back, 3 bases at V and 3 bases at J, with 9 bases in the middle. Germline values: CDR1 LNHDA, CDR2 SQIVND (reference sequence). The CDR3 has 14 amino acids. The CDR3 is CASSMGGYNQPQHF. DNA for the CDR3: TGTGCCAGTAGTATGGGTGGGTACAATCAGCCCCAGCATTTT.

CDR3 sequence (DNA): TGTGCCTGGCGACCGGGACTAGCGGTCAATGAGCAGTTCTTC. Translated, it gives CAWRPGLAVNEQFF. This sequence joins TRBV30 and TRBJ2-1; 11 bases fit TRBD2. The ends lost 5 bases at V and 6 bases at J; junction bases unmatched: 6. Looked up from germline, CDR1 is GTSNPN and CDR2 is SVGIG (reference sequence). CDR3 length equals 14 residues.

The rearrangement links TRBV7-2 to TRBJ2-1; no clear D gene. Germline V gene sequence: CDR1 SGHTA, CDR2 FQGNSA. This CDR3 contains 12 residues. V lost 1 base and J lost 7, with 5 bases in between. The CDR3 DNA follows: TGTGCCAGCAGCTTAGTCCGGAATGAGCAGTTCTTC. Translating gives CASSLVRNEQFF.

This clone was detected a few times. The chain uses TRBV2 and TRBJ2-2; D remains unclear. V lost 4 bases to trimming and J lost 3 bases, with 15 bases between them. CDR3 length: 16 residues. Looked up from germline, CDR1 is SNHLY and CDR2 is FYNNEI. This chain's CDR3 is CASSVMSTLDTGELFF. The CDR3 DNA is TGTGCCAGCAGTGTAATGTCGACTCTTGACACCGGGGAGCTGTTTTTT.

J is TRBJ1-2 and V is TRBV19, with unresolved D. Trimming took 6 bases from V and 0 from J, leaving 11 bases between them. The CDR3 is made up of 14 amino acids. Germline CDR1 is LNHDA and CDR2 is SQIVND (reference sequence). The chain's CDR3 is CASRTDFANYGYTF. In nucleotides, the CDR3 is TGTGCCAGTAGGACTGACTTTGCTAACTATGGCTACACCTTC.

The CDR3 region has the DNA TGTGCCAGCAGCTTCCCCGGGGTGGTTGAAGCTTTCTTT. This sequence encodes CASSFPGVVEAFF. This sequence joins TRBV11-2 and TRBJ1-1; D gene uncertain. The CDR3 totals 13 residues. Germline-derived CDR1 and CDR2 are SGHAT and FQNNGV. With 3 bases removed from V and 7 bases from J, the gap between germline ends came to 12 bases. The whole variable domain, filled in from reference TRBV11-2 and TRBJ1-1, reads EAGVAQSPRYKIIEKRQSVAFWCNPISGHATLYWYQQILGQGPKLLIQFQNNGVVDDSQLPKDRFSAERLKGVDSTLKIQPAKLEDSAVYLCASSFPGVVEAFFGQGTRLTVV.

This chain connects TRBV6-6 to TRBJ1-2; D might be TRBD1 (5 bases). V was shortened by 11 bases and J by 5 bases, with 18 bases between the two germline ends. Germline V gives CDR1 MNHNY, CDR2 SVGAGI (reference sequence). The CDR3 spans 13 residues. The CDR3 DNA reads TGTGCCTGTATAGACAGAGATACTTATGGCTACACCTTC. It translates to CACIDRDTYGYTF.

This clone was counted a single time. The gene calls are TRBV5-1 and TRBJ2-6, with 8 bases identical to TRBD2. V shed 4 bases and J 0 bases; nucleotides not matched to a gene: 9. The CDR3 length is 18 residues. Germline assignment: CDR1 SGHRS and CDR2 YFSETQ. CDR3 DNA sequence: TGCGCCAGCAGCACCACTGGAGCGGGGGTCTCTGGGGCCAACGTCCTGACTTTC. Encoded protein: CASSTTGAGVSGANVLTF.

The chain uses TRBV5-1 and TRBJ1-1; no definite D call. V was trimmed by 0 bases and J by 0 bases, leaving 3 bases between them. This CDR3 contains 13 residues. Germline loops: CDR1 SGHRS, CDR2 YFSETQ. CDR3 loop: CASSLEVNTEAFF. CDR3 DNA sequence: TGCGCCAGCAGCTTGGAAGTGAACACTGAAGCTTTCTTT.

The chain employs TRBV7-2 and TRBJ1-2; a possible D gene is TRBD1 (5 bases). V was cut by 3 bases and J by 2 bases, with 7 bases left in between. The CDR3 is 13 amino acids. Germline V gene data show CDR1 as SGHTA and CDR2 as FQGNSA. The CDR3 sequence is CASSLAGNYGYTF. Written as DNA, the CDR3 is TGTGCCAGCAGCTTGGCAGGGAACTATGGCTACACCTTC.

This chain links TRBV27 with TRBJ2-1; D perhaps matches TRBD2 (6 bases). The germline gives CDR1 MNHEY, CDR2 SMNVEV (reference sequence). The V end lost 2 bases, the J end lost 1 base, and 12 bases lay between the germline ends. The CDR3 has 16 amino acids. The CDR3 nucleotides read TGTGCCAGCAGTTTAAGGTCCAGCGGGTCCTACAATGAGCAGTTCTTC. Translation: CASSLRSSGSYNEQFF.

The V and J genes are TRBV9 and TRBJ2-1, with unresolved D. This CDR3 comprises 13 residues. V lost 4 bases to trimming and J lost 4 bases, with 9 bases between them. Germline CDR1 is SGDLS and CDR2 is YYNGEE. CDR3 bases: TGTGCCAGCAGCCCCGACCCTTACAATGAGCAGTTCTTC. As protein: CASSPDPYNEQFF. Drawing the rest from reference TRBV9 and TRBJ2-1, the complete variable domain is DSGVTQTPKHLITATGQRVTLRCSPRSGDLSVYWYQQSLDQGLQFLIQYYNGEERAKGNILERFSAQQFPDLHSELNLSSLELGDSALYFCASSPDPYNEQFFGPGTRLTVL.

The rearrangement links TRBV14 to TRBJ2-1, with 11 bases aligning to TRBD2. CDR1 is SGHDN, CDR2 FVKESK, per germline. This CDR3 comprises 16 residues. The V gene end was trimmed by 4 bases and the J gene end by 10 bases; junction bases not matched to a gene: 12. CDR3 loop: CASSRVSGRVTEEQFF. CDR3 in DNA: TGTGCCAGCAGCCGCGTTAGCGGGAGGGTTACGGAGGAGCAGTTCTTC.

By frequency in the sample, this clone is large (0.1 to 1%). V is TRBV4-1 and J is TRBJ2-7; D call uncertain. Trimming cost V 0 bases and J 3 bases, with 15 bases left between them. This CDR3 spans 16 amino acids. Germline V lookup: CDR1 MGHRA, CDR2 YSYEKL. CDR3: CASSQDSADRLYEQYF. The CDR3 DNA reads TGCGCCAGCAGCCAAGATTCCGCGGACCGACTCTACGAGCAGTACTTC.

This sequence joins TRBV28 and TRBJ1-2; D possibly corresponds to TRBD1 (6 bases). The CDR3 spans 11 residues. The V gene's germline CDR1 is MDHEN and CDR2 SYDVKM. Trimming removed 4 bases at V and 11 bases at J, with 11 bases between. For the CDR3, the DNA is TGTGCCAGCAGTTCCGACAGGCCTTACACCTTC. Translation: CASSSDRPYTF.

This sequence joins TRBV9 and TRBJ2-3; D uncertain. The CDR3 has 16 amino acids. Trimming removed 0 bases at V and 1 base at J, with 12 bases between. Germline V CDR1 and CDR2: SGDLS, YYNGEE. The CDR3 is CASSVGELERTDTQYF. The CDR3 nucleotides read TGTGCCAGCAGCGTAGGTGAATTAGAGCGCACAGATACGCAGTATTTT. Supplemented by reference TRBV9 and TRBJ2-3, the full variable domain reads DSGVTQTPKHLITATGQRVTLRCSPRSGDLSVYWYQQSLDQGLQFLIQYYNGEERAKGNILERFSAQQFPDLHSELNLSSLELGDSALYFCASSVGELERTDTQYFGPGTRLTVL.

The chain couples TRBV6-6 to TRBJ2-1, with D possibly being TRBD1 or TRBD2 (5 bases each). Germline V gene data show CDR1 as MNHNY and CDR2 as SVGAGI (reference sequence). This CDR3 is 15 amino acids long. With 6 bases removed from V and 7 bases from J, the gap between germline ends came to 19 bases. CDR3 in DNA: TGTGCCAGCAGACCCGGGACGGGAAGGTATAATGAGCAGTTCTTC. This sequence encodes CASRPGTGRYNEQFF.

The rearrangement uses TRBV6-5 and TRBJ1-5; 7 positions match TRBD1. V was clipped by 4 bases and J by 7 bases; unmatched bases: 7. There are 14 residues in the CDR3. Looked up from germline, CDR1 is MNHEY and CDR2 is SVGAGI. CDR3 region: CASSSTGRGQPQHF. CDR3 coding DNA: TGTGCCAGCAGTTCGACAGGGAGGGGGCAGCCCCAGCATTTT.

J is TRBJ2-3 and V is TRBV5-4, with D possibly matching TRBD1 (5 bases). From germline, CDR1 is SGHNT and CDR2 YYREEE (reference sequence). The CDR3 loop spans 15 amino acids. V was shortened by 1 base and J by 1 base, with 10 bases between the two germline ends. CDR3 DNA: TGTGCCAGCAGCTTGTGGGTACAGGGCACAGATACGCAGTATTTT. Amino acids: CASSLWVQGTDTQYF.